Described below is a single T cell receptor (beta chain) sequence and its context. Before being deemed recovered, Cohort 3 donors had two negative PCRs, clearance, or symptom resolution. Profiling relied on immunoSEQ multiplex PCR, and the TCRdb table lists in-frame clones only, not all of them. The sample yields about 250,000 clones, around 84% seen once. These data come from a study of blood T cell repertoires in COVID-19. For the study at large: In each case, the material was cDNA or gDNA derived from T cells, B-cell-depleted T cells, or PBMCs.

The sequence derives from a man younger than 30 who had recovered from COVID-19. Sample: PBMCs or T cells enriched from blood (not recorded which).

CDR3 in DNA: TGTGCCAGCAGACAGGAAGACTATGGCTACACCTTC. It encodes CASRQEDYGYTF. This chain connects TRBV2 to TRBJ1-2, with D possibly being TRBD1 (5 bases). The V gene lost 6 bases and the J gene lost 3 bases, with 8 bases spanning the gap. Germline V gene lookup returns CDR1 SNHLY and CDR2 FYNNEI. This CDR3 is 12 amino acids long.